A single sample is the source of the 24 T cell receptor beta chains below, sequenced in a study of CD8+ T cells in alopecia areata. Following extraction, RNA underwent reverse transcription to cDNA, which served as the sequencing template. Clones were sequenced by immunoSEQ multiplex PCR, and TCRdb holds only the in-frame ones, with some missing. The sample records some 110,000 clones, over 60% being singletons. The sequencing sample was made of CD4+ T cells sorted from blood. These receptor sequences come from a human donor in good health.

This clone was counted between two and nine times. The chain joins TRBV11-2 to TRBJ2-2; D is tentatively TRBD1 or TRBD2 (5 bases each). Germline CDR1 reads SGHAT; CDR2 reads FQNNGV. Trimming left V 5 bases short and J 4 bases short, with 14 bases between. The CDR3 contains 15 residues. The CDR3: CASSPRGAGTGELFF. The CDR3 DNA reads TGTGCCAGCAGCCCCCGAGGGGCAGGCACCGGGGAGCTGTTTTTT. Full variable domain (missing parts from reference TRBV11-2 and TRBJ2-2): EAGVAQSPRYKIIEKRQSVAFWCNPISGHATLYWYQQILGQGPKLLIQFQNNGVVDDSQLPKDRFSAERLKGVDSTLKIQPAKLEDSAVYLCASSPRGAGTGELFFGEGSRLTVL.

This chain connects TRBV11-2 to TRBJ2-2, with D perhaps given as TRBD1 or TRBD2 (6 bases each). Germline V CDR1 and CDR2: SGHAT, FQNNGV. The CDR3 is 16 residues long. V was clipped by 0 bases and J by 0 bases, with 8 bases between them. The DNA for the CDR3 is TGTGCCAGCAGCTTAGAGGGGGGCTCGAACACCGGGGAGCTGTTTTTT. It specifies CASSLEGGSNTGELFF.

The chain is built from TRBV7-3 and TRBJ1-5; D ambiguous. Germline CDR1 SGHTA, CDR2 FQGTGA. The CDR3 runs 12 residues. Trimming took 5 bases from V and 4 from J, leaving 6 bases between them. CDR3: CASSRANQPQHF. DNA for the CDR3: TGTGCCAGCAGCAGAGCTAATCAGCCCCAGCATTTT.

The chain has TRBV29-1 and TRBJ2-7; the match to TRBD2 covers 15 bases. CDR3 length: 15 residues. The J segment lost 7 bases and the V segment lost 5 bases, leaving 9 bases of the junction unmatched. In germline, CDR1 is SQVTM, CDR2 ANQGSEA. CDR3 protein: CSVSRTSGGAREQYF. In DNA, the CDR3 is TGCAGCGTTAGCAGGACTAGCGGGGGGGCACGAGAGCAGTACTTC.

This clone has just a few counts. The chain combines TRBV29-1 with TRBJ1-2; D is possibly TRBD1 (5 bases). This CDR3 region has 13 residues. Deletions cut 5 bases from V and 4 bases from J, with 14 bases between. The germline V gene encodes CDR1 SQVTM and CDR2 ANQGSEA. CDR3 sequence (DNA): TGCAGCGTTACGACAGCTCGCACCTATGGCTACACCTTC. Translating it yields CSVTTARTYGYTF.

V usage is TRBV6-5 and J usage is TRBJ1-3; the match to TRBD1 covers 7 bases. V trimming: 2 bases; J trimming: 1 base; junction bases outside the gene matches: 5. CDR3 length: 16 amino acids. Germline V gene sequence: CDR1 MNHEY, CDR2 SVGAGI. CDR3 DNA: TGTGCCAGCAGTTACCAGGACAGGACGTCTGGAAACACCATATATTTT. Amino acid sequence: CASSYQDRTSGNTIYF.

The chain employs TRBV30 and TRBJ1-3, with TRBD1 as a possible D gene (5 bases). The CDR3 length is 15 residues. Germline lookup yields CDR1 GTSNPN and CDR2 SVGIG (reference sequence). V was trimmed by 1 base and J by 0 bases, leaving 10 bases between them. The CDR3 sequence: CAWSGTLNSGNTIYF. DNA for the CDR3: TGTGCCTGGAGTGGGACACTGAACTCTGGAAACACCATATATTTT.

The chain uses TRBV7-2 and TRBJ2-5; 8 bases are a match to TRBD2. This CDR3 region has 15 residues. Germline CDR1 SGHTA, CDR2 FQGNSA. J lost 9 bases, V lost 6 bases, and 15 bases had no gene match. CDR3 DNA: TGTGCCAGCAGACGTCCGGGACTAGTGTGGGCGTCCCAGTACTTC. Amino acid sequence: CASRRPGLVWASQYF.

This clone was seen more than once but under ten times. The chain uses TRBV12-5 and TRBJ2-2, with 7 bases identical to TRBD2. Trimming cost V 6 bases and J 6 bases; bases outside gene matches: 16. CDR1 is LGHNT, CDR2 FRNRAP, per germline. There are 17 residues in the CDR3. The CDR3 bases are TGTGCTAGTGGATACGGGGGGACCGTAGGGTGGCCCGGGGAGCTGTTTTTT. Its protein product is CASGYGGTVGWPGELFF.

This clone was detected only a few times. The chain combines TRBV2 with TRBJ1-4; D not resolved. CDR1 is SNHLY and CDR2 is FYNNEI in the germline V gene. CDR3 length: 12 amino acids. The V end lost 7 bases, the J end lost 8 bases, and 11 bases lay between the germline ends. For the CDR3, the DNA is TGTGCCAGCACCTGGGAGAAGGAAAAACTGTTTTTT. It encodes CASTWEKEKLFF.

The chain recombines TRBV6-5 with TRBJ2-2; D gene unclear. The CDR3 runs 12 residues. Germline loops: CDR1 MNHEY, CDR2 SVGAGI. V lost 3 bases to trimming and J lost 5 bases, with 4 bases between them. CDR3 sequence: CASSYGTGELFF. CDR3 DNA: TGTGCCAGCAGTTATGGGACCGGGGAGCTGTTTTTT.

V and J are TRBV28 and TRBJ2-2; possible D gene TRBD2, 6 bases. CDR1 and CDR2 from the germline V gene are MDHEN and SYDVKM. The ends were cut back, 2 bases at V and 0 bases at J, with 7 bases in the middle. The CDR3 totals 15 residues. The CDR3 coding sequence is TGTGCCAGCAGTTTAGCGGGGTCGAACACCGGGGAGCTGTTTTTT. This codes for CASSLAGSNTGELFF. Using reference TRBV28 and TRBJ2-2 for the parts outside the CDR3, the full variable domain is DVKVTQSSRYLVKRTGEKVFLECVQDMDHENMFWYRQDPGLGLRLIYFSYDVKMKEKGDIPEGYSVSREKKERFSLILESASTNQTSMYLCASSLAGSNTGELFFGEGSRLTVL.

The rearrangement joins TRBV5-1 to TRBJ2-3; no clear D gene. The CDR3 covers 12 residues. Germline assignment: CDR1 SGHRS and CDR2 YFSETQ. Trimming removed 0 bases at V and 10 bases at J, with 9 bases between. As DNA, the CDR3 is TGCGCCAGCAGCTTGGTCGGAGAGGCGCAGTATTTT. Its protein is CASSLVGEAQYF.

This clone was detected a few times. The chain carries TRBV18 and TRBJ2-3; the D gene is possibly TRBD1 (5 bases). V was shortened by 3 bases and J by 7 bases, with 14 bases between the two germline ends. CDR1 is KGHSH and CDR2 is LQKENI in the germline V gene. This CDR3 region has 14 residues. CDR3 region: CASSPPGAAHTQYF. As DNA, the CDR3 is TGTGCCAGCTCACCTCCTGGGGCCGCCCATACGCAGTATTTT. Full variable domain (missing parts from reference TRBV18 and TRBJ2-3): NAGVMQNPRHLVRRRGQEARLRCSPMKGHSHVYWYRQLPEEGLKFMVYLQKENIIDESGMPKERFSAEFPKEGPSILRIQQVVRGDSAAYFCASSPPGAAHTQYFGPGTRLTVL.

The sample holds one count of this clone. This sequence joins TRBV29-1 and TRBJ1-1, with D unclear. The CDR3 consists of 10 residues. Per germline, CDR1 SQVTM and CDR2 ANQGSEA. The V gene lost 7 bases and the J gene lost 11 bases, with 14 bases spanning the gap. The CDR3 DNA sequence: TGCAGCGGGCTTACTCAATACGCTTTCTTT. Translation: CSGLTQYAFF.

The chain has TRBV11-2 and TRBJ2-5; 8 bases agree with TRBD2. Germline CDR1 SGHAT, CDR2 FQNNGV. J gave up 4 bases and V 1 base, and 8 bases lay outside the gene matches. There are 16 residues in the CDR3. CDR3 residues: CASSLGHSGEGETQYF. The DNA for the CDR3 is TGTGCCAGCAGCTTAGGTCATAGCGGGGAAGGAGAGACCCAGTACTTC.

The V call is TRBV7-9, the J call TRBJ2-5, with D maybe TRBD2 (5 bases). Germline CDR1 SEHNR, CDR2 FQNEAQ (reference sequence). The CDR3 loop spans 14 amino acids. Trimming took off 5 bases at V and 2 bases at J, with 12 bases between the two ends. CDR3 coding DNA: TGTGCCAGCAGCCCCGCCGCGGGTCAAGAGACCCAGTACTTC. Residues: CASSPAAGQETQYF. The complete variable domain, with remaining parts taken from reference TRBV7-9 and TRBJ2-5, reads DTGVSQNPRHKITKRGQNVTFRCDPISEHNRLYWYRQTLGQGPEFLTYFQNEAQLEKSRLLSDRFSAERPKGSFSTLEIQRTEQGDSAMYLCASSPAAGQETQYFGPGTRLLVL.

This clone was counted between two and nine times. The chain uses TRBV7-9 and TRBJ2-7, with D possibly being TRBD2 (5 bases). V was shortened by 8 bases and J by 1 base, with 9 bases between the two germline ends. This CDR3 has 12 residues. CDR1 and CDR2 (germline): SEHNR, FQNEAQ (reference sequence). This CDR3 reads CASGGRSYEQYF. The CDR3 nucleotides read TGTGCCAGCGGCGGGCGGTCCTACGAGCAGTACTTC.

The rearrangement joins TRBV6-1 to TRBJ1-2; D ambiguous. V lost 2 bases and J lost 2, with 9 bases in between. This CDR3 has 14 residues. The V gene's germline CDR1 is MNHNS and CDR2 SASEGT. This CDR3 reads CASSEHQRNYGYTF. CDR3 nucleotide sequence: TGTGCCAGCAGTGAACACCAGAGGAACTATGGCTACACCTTC.

This clone showed up just once. This chain links TRBV29-1 with TRBJ1-2; possibly TRBD1 for D (5 bases). CDR1 SQVTM and CDR2 ANQGSEA come from the germline V gene. V was clipped by 4 bases and J by 3 bases, with 15 bases between them. This CDR3 comprises 14 residues. CDR3 loop: CSVVSGGGDYGYTF. CDR3 nucleotides: TGCAGCGTTGTGAGCGGCGGGGGTGACTATGGCTACACCTTC.

The chain joins TRBV9 to TRBJ1-1; no reliable D call. Germline CDR1 is SGDLS and CDR2 is YYNGEE. The CDR3 extends over 13 amino acids. The V and J ends lost 5 bases and 0 bases respectively, with 8 bases between them. CDR3 sequence reads: CASSLEMNTEAFF. The CDR3 DNA is TGTGCCAGCAGTCTTGAGATGAACACTGAAGCTTTCTTT.

This clone was recorded a few times. For the CDR3, the DNA is TGTGCCAGCAGTTTAAGGGGTAATAATTCACCCCTCCACTTT. It specifies CASSLRGNNSPLHF. The genes are TRBV27 and TRBJ1-6, with D tentatively TRBD1 (5 bases). The germline V gene has CDR1 MNHEY and CDR2 SMNVEV (reference sequence). The length of the CDR3 is 14 residues. V was trimmed by 2 bases and J by 5 bases, leaving 7 bases between them.

The chain has TRBV30 and TRBJ1-1; possible D gene TRBD1, 6 bases. The V and J ends lost 5 bases and 2 bases respectively, with 12 bases between them. The CDR3 contains 13 residues. Germline V gene data show CDR1 as GTSNPN and CDR2 as SVGIG (reference sequence). CDR3 loop: CAWVGQPNTEAFF. The CDR3 DNA follows: TGTGCCTGGGTAGGACAGCCAAACACTGAAGCTTTCTTT.

This clone showed up just a few times. The genes are TRBV29-1 and TRBJ2-5; D ambiguous. CDR3 size: 12 residues. Germline CDR1 reads SQVTM; CDR2 reads ANQGSEA. Between the trimmed V and J ends, which lost 7 bases and 7 bases, there was a span of 16 bases. The CDR3 sequence is CSARPASGTQYF. CDR3 DNA sequence: TGCAGCGCCCGACCGGCCTCGGGGACCCAGTACTTC. Supplemented by reference TRBV29-1 and TRBJ2-5, the full variable domain reads SAVISQKPSRDICQRGTSLTIQCQVDSQVTMMFWYRQQPGQSLTLIATANQGSEATYESGFVIDKFPISRPNLTFSTLTVSNMSPEDSSIYLCSARPASGTQYFGPGTRLLVL.